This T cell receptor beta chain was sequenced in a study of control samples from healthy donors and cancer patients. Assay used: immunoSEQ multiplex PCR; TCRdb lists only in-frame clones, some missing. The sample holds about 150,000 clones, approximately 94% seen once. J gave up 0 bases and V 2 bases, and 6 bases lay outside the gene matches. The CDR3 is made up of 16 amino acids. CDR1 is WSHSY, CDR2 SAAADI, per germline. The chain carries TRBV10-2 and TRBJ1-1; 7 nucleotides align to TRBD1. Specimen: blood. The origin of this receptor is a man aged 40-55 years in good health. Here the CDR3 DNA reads TGCGCCAGCAGTGAGGTGGGACAGCACATGAACACTGAAGCTTTCTTT. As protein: CASSEVGQHMNTEAFF.